There are many counts of the clone carrying this T cell receptor (beta chain). Losses at the gene ends were 0 bases for V and 3 bases for J; bases not matched to a gene: 17. This CDR3 contains 19 residues. The germline V gene encodes CDR1 SGHRS and CDR2 YFSETQ. A UMI-containing oligonucleotide was joined by 3' ligation to the TCR cDNA template. Reverse transcription used DNase-treated unsorted total RNA, aiming for roughly 1 to 1000 ng. This specimen comes from a study of naive and memory T cell subsets. Four PCR rounds used nested alpha and beta constant region primers plus the SP2 primer. TCRdb recomputed calls from the 5' RACE reads with MiXCR, one row per CDR3 protein. The sample holds about 62,000 distinct CDR3 sequences; under 10% are singletons and the top ten take approximately 21%.

This TCR was recovered from a female donor in good health. The chain is built from TRBV5-1 and TRBJ1-1; 7 bases fit TRBD1. CDR3 residues: CASSLARRTGSRGDTEAFF. The CDR3 region has the DNA TGCGCCAGCAGCTTGGCCAGGAGGACAGGATCACGAGGGGACACTGAAGCTTTCTTT.